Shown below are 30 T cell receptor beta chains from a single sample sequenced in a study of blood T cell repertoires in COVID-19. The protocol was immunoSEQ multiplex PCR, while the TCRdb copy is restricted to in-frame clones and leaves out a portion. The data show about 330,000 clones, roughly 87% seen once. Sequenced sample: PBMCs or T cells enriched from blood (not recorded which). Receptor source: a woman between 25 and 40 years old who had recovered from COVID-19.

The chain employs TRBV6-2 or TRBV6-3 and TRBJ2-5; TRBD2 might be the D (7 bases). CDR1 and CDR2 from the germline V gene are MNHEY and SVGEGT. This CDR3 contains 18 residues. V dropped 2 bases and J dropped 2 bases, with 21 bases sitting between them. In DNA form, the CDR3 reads TGTGCCAGCAGTTACACGGGGGGCTCCCTCTCGTGGCAAGAGACCCAGTACTTC. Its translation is CASSYTGGSLSWQETQYF.

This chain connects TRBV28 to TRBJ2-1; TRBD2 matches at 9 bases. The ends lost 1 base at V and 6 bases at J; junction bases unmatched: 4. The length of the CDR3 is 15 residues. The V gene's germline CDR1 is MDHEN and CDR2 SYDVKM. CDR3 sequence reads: CASSLLAGASNEQFF. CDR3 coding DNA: TGTGCCAGCAGTTTATTAGCGGGGGCCAGCAATGAGCAGTTCTTC.

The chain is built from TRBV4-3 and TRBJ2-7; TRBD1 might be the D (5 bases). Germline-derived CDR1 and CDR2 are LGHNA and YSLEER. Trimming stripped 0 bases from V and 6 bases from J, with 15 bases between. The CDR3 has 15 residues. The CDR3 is CASSQDLLNGAEQYF. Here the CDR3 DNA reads TGCGCCAGCAGCCAAGATCTCTTAAATGGGGCCGAGCAGTACTTC.

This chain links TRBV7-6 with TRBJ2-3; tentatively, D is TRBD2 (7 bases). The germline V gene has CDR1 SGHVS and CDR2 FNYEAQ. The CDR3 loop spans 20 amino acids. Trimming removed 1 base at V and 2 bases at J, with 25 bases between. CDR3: CASSLEPSRGRTSFTDTQYF. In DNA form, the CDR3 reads TGTGCCAGCAGCTTAGAACCTTCGCGGGGGCGTACCTCTTTCACAGATACGCAGTATTTT.

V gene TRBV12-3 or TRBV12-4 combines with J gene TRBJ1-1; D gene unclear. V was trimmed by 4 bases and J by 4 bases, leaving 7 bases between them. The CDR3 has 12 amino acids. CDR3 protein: CASSSSPTEAFF. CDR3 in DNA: TGTGCCAGCAGTTCCAGTCCCACTGAAGCTTTCTTT.

CDR3 amino acids: CASSGQVNSYEQYF. In DNA, the CDR3 is TGTGCCAGCAGCGGACAGGTTAATTCCTACGAGCAGTACTTC. This chain links TRBV9 with TRBJ2-7, with TRBD1 as a possible D gene (6 bases). This CDR3 comprises 14 residues. Germline values: CDR1 SGDLS, CDR2 YYNGEE. V lost 3 bases, J lost 1 base, and 11 bases lay in between.

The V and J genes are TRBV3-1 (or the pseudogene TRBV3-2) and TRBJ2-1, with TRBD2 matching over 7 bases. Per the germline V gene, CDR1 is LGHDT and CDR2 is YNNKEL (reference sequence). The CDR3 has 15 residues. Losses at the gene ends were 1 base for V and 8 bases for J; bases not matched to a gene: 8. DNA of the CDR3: TGTGCCAGCAGCCAAGGTGGTGGGAGGGTGGATGAGCAGTTCTTC. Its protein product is CASSQGGGRVDEQFF.

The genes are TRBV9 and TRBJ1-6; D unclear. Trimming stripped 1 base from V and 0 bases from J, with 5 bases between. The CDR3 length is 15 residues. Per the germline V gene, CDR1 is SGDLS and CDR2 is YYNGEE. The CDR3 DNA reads TGTGCCAGCAGCGTATCGGGCTCCTATAATTCACCCCTCCACTTT. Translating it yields CASSVSGSYNSPLHF.

CDR3 coding DNA: TGCGCCAGCAGCCTTCCCGGGACTAGCGGGGGGGCAAATGAGCAGTTCTTC. Its translation: CASSLPGTSGGANEQFF. This sequence joins TRBV5-1 and TRBJ2-1, with 16 nucleotides matching TRBD2. The CDR3 has 17 amino acids. With V trimmed by 4 bases and J by 7 bases, 8 bases remained unmatched. Looked up from germline, CDR1 is SGHRS and CDR2 is YFSETQ.

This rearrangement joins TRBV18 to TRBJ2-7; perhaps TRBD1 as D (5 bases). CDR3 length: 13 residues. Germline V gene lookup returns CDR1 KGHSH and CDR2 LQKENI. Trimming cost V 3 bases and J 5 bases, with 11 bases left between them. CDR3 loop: CASSPRTLHEQYF. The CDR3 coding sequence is TGTGCCAGCTCACCGAGGACACTACACGAGCAGTACTTC.

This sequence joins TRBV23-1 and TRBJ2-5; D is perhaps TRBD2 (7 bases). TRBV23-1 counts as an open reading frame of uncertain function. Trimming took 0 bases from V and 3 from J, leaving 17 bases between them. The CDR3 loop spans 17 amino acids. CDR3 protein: CASSQSSPGGHKETQYF. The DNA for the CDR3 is TGCGCCAGCAGTCAATCTAGTCCGGGGGGCCACAAAGAGACCCAGTACTTC.

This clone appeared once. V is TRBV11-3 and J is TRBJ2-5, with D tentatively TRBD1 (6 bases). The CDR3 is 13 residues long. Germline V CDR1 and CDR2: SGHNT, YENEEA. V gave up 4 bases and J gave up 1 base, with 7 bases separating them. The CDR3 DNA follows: TGTGCCAGCAGCTGGGGGCCCCAAGAGACCCAGTACTTC. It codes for CASSWGPQETQYF.

The chain's CDR3 is CASSWATGELFF. CDR3 DNA sequence: TGTGCCAGCAGTTGGGCAACCGGGGAGCTGTTTTTT. The chain links TRBV6-2 or TRBV6-3 to TRBJ2-2; no definite D call. CDR3 length equals 12 residues. The germline V and J ends were trimmed by 4 bases and 5 bases, with 5 bases remaining between them. Looked up from germline, CDR1 is MNHEY and CDR2 is SVGEGT.

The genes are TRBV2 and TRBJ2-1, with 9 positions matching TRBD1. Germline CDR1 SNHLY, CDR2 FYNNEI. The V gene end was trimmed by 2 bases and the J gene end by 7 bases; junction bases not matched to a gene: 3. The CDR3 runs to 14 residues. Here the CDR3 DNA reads TGTGCCAGCAGTGAAATAGGGACAGGGAATGAGCAGTTCTTC. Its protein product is CASSEIGTGNEQFF.

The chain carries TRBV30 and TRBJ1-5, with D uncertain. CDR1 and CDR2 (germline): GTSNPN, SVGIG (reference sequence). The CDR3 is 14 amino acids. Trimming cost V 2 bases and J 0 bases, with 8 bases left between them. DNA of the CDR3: TGTGCCTGGAGTAGCGACCTTAGCAATCAGCCCCAGCATTTT. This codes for CAWSSDLSNQPQHF.

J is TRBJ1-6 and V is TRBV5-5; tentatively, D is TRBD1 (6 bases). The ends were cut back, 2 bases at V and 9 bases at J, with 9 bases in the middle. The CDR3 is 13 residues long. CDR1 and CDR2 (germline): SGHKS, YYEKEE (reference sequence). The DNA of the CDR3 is TGTGCCAGCAGCTTTGTCAGGGGTTCACCCCTCCACTTT. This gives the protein CASSFVRGSPLHF.

The CDR3 loop is CASSFSGRDTEAFF. DNA of the CDR3: TGTGCCAGCAGCTTTTCTGGGCGAGACACTGAAGCTTTCTTT. This chain links TRBV5-8 with TRBJ1-1; D gene uncertain. Trimming removed 2 bases from V and 3 bases from J, with 11 bases in between. The V gene's germline CDR1 is SGHTS and CDR2 YDEGEE. This CDR3 is 14 amino acids long.

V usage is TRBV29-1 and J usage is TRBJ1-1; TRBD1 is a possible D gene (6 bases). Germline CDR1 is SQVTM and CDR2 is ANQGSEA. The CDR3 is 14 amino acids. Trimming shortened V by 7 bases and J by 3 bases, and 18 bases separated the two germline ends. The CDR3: CSAVVGGRYTEAFF. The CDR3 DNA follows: TGCAGCGCCGTCGTCGGGGGGCGTTACACTGAAGCTTTCTTT. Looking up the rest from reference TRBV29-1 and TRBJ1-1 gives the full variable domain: SAVISQKPSRDICQRGTSLTIQCQVDSQVTMMFWYRQQPGQSLTLIATANQGSEATYESGFVIDKFPISRPNLTFSTLTVSNMSPEDSSIYLCSAVVGGRYTEAFFGQGTRLTVV.

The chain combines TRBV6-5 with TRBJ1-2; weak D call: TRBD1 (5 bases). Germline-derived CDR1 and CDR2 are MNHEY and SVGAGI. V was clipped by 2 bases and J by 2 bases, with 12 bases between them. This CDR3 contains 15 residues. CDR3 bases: TGTGCCAGCAGTTACGGCCTCGGGGGGAACTATGGCTACACCTTC. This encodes CASSYGLGGNYGYTF.

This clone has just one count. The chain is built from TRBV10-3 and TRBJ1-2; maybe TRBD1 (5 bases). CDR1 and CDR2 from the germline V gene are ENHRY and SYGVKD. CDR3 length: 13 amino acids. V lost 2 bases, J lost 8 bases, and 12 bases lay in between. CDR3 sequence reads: CAISESRVEGYTF. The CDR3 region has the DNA TGTGCCATCAGTGAGAGCAGGGTGGAGGGCTACACCTTC.

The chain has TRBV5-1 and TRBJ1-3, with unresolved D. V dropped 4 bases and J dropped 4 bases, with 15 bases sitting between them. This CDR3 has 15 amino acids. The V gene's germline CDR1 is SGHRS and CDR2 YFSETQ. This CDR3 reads CASSPPDANGNTIYF. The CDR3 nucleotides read TGCGCCAGCAGCCCACCCGATGCTAACGGAAACACCATATATTTT.

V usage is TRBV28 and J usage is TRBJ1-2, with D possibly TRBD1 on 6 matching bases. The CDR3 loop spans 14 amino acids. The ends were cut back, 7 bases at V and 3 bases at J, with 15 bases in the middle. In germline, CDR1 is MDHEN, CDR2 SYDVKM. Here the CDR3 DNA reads TGTGCCAGCAAAAGACAGGTCTTTTACTATGGCTACACCTTC. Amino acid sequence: CASKRQVFYYGYTF.

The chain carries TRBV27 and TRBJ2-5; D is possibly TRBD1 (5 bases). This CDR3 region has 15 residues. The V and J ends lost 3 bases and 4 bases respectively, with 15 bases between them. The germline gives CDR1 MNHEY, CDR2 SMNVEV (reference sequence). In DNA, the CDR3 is TGTGCCAGCAGTTTCCGCAGAGACAGTTCAGAGACCCAGTACTTC. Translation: CASSFRRDSSETQYF.

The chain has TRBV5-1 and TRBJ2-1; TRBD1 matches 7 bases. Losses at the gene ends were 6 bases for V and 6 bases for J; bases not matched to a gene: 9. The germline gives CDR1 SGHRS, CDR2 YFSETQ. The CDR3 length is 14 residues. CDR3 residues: CASTQGQRPNEQFF. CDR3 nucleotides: TGCGCCAGCACACAGGGACAGAGACCCAATGAGCAGTTCTTC.

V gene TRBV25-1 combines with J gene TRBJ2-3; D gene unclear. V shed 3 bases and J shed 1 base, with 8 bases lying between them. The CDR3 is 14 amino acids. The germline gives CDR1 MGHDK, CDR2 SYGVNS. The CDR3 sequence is CASSDPQGTDTQYF. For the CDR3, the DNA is TGTGCCAGCAGTGACCCCCAGGGCACAGATACGCAGTATTTT.

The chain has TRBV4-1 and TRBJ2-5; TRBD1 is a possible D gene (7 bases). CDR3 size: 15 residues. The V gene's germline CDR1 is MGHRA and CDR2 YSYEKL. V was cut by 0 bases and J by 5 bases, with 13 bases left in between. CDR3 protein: CASSQESRGRETQYF. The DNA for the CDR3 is TGCGCCAGCAGCCAAGAGTCCAGGGGGAGGGAGACCCAGTACTTC.

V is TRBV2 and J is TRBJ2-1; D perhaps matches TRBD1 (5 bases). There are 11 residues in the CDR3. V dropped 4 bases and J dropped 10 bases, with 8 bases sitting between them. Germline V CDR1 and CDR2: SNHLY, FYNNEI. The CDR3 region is CASSGTREQFF. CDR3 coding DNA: TGTGCCAGCAGTGGGACAAGGGAGCAGTTCTTC.

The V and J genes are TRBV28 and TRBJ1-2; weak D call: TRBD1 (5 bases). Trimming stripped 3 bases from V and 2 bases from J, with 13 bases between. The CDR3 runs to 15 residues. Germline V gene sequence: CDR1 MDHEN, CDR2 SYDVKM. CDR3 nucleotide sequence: TGTGCCAGCAGTTTGCCAATAGGGGTCAACTATGGCTACACCTTC. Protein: CASSLPIGVNYGYTF.

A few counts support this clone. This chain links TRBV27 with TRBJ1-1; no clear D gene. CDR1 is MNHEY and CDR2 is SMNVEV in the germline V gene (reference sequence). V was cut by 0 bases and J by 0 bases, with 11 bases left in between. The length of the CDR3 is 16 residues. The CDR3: CASSLSGVVMNTEAFF. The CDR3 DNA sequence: TGTGCCAGCAGTTTATCGGGAGTAGTAATGAACACTGAAGCTTTCTTT.

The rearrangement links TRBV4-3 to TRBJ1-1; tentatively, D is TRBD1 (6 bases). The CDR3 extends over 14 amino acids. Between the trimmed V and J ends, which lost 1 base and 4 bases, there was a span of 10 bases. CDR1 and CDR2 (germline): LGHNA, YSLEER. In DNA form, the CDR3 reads TGCGCCAGCAGCCAAGTGGGGGCAGGCACTGAAGCTTTCTTT. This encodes CASSQVGAGTEAFF.